The clone carrying this TCR beta chain appeared a few times. Losses at the gene ends were 5 bases for V and 1 base for J; bases not matched to a gene: 12. Per germline, CDR1 SGDLS and CDR2 YYNGEE. The CDR3 sequence is 16 residues long. This sample is drawn from a study of sequential checkpoint blockade in melanoma. Study information: Patients were randomized 1:1 to nivolumab-then-ipilimumab or ipilimumab-then-nivolumab first-line. Twenty-two patients had tumor biopsies before treatment and at week 13. About 88 pretreatment tumor DNA samples were TCRβ immunosequenced.

Treatment defined: randomized to nivolumab then ipilimumab (arm A) or the reverse (arm B). No patient had prior DNA-damaging chemotherapy. The repertoire was sequenced with immunoSEQ multiplex PCR; TCRdb's copy has only in-frame clones and lacks some. The table lists thousands of clones, roughly 28% of them singletons. The TCR comes from a human donor with melanoma. The specimen was tumor tissue (inferred from file names), collected from a patient given nivolumab and ipilimumab in sequence. V is TRBV9 and J is TRBJ2-7; the match to TRBD1 covers 7 bases. CDR3 loop: CASSEGTVRTSYEQYF. CDR3 in DNA: TGTGCCAGCAGTGAGGGGACAGTTAGGACTTCCTACGAGCAGTACTTC.